Included here is one TCR beta chain sequence, with context. Its antigen is as yet unknown. The sample's treatment: over 15 received Ad26.COV2.S at low or high dose, single or two shots; a few received placebo; per-sample allocation not given. At day 63 after the first vaccine or placebo injection, samples were drawn. In the vaccine, an Ad26 vector expressed the SARS-CoV-2 spike of the Wuhan strain. V lost 8 bases and J lost 3; bases outside the gene matches: 6. This CDR3 has 13 residues. Germline V gives CDR1 MNHEY, CDR2 SVGAGI. This sample is drawn from a study of Ad26.COV2.S vaccination and SARS-CoV-2 variants. For the study at large: Ad26.COV2.S shots went into the muscle once or twice, 56 days apart. Study-wide points: Estimates derived from TCR breadth and depth analyses may have underestimated total T cell responses. Recipients of vaccine and of placebo showed similar breadth of their non-spike TCR repertoires.

TCRdb's copy holds only in-frame clones and misses some; the assay was immunoSEQ multiplex PCR. The table shows 300,000 to 400,000 clones, with about 86% occurring only once. The TCR was taken from a person aged 18-60 years who received the Ad26.COV2.S COVID-19 vaccine or a placebo. Material: peripheral blood, obtained in a trial of Ad26.COV2.S vaccine versus placebo. The rearrangement uses TRBV6-5 and TRBJ2-7; TRBD1 aligns across 8 bases. The CDR3 DNA sequence: TGTGCCAGCTTCCGGGACAGGCTCTACGAGCAGTACTTC. This encodes CASFRDRLYEQYF.